The 31 T cell receptor beta chains in this list originate from one sample, sequenced in a study of blood T cells in healthy people across ages. Sample-barcoded 5' priming and a J-beta primer mix drove a second PCR of roughly 7 to 11 cycles. Each CDR3 protein gets one entry after TCRdb re-called the 5' RACE reads with MiXCR. The table includes 1,500,000 or so distinct CDR3 sequences, 59% detected once. Sample: blood. These receptors were collected from a man aged 18 to 29 in good health.

The genes are TRBV5-1 and TRBJ2-3; D gene uncertain. Germline CDR1 and CDR2: SGHRS and YFSETQ. With 0 bases removed from V and 2 bases from J, the gap between germline ends came to 7 bases. The CDR3 covers 14 residues. DNA for the CDR3: TGCGCCAGCAGCTTGGGCCCTACCACAGATACGCAGTATTTT. It is translated as CASSLGPTTDTQYF.

The chain joins TRBV15 to TRBJ2-4; D remains unclear. This CDR3 has 15 amino acids. Germline lookup yields CDR1 LNHNV and CDR2 YYDKDF (reference sequence). Trimming cost V 0 bases and J 6 bases, with 12 bases left between them. This CDR3 reads CATSRETGRTNIQYF. CDR3 nucleotides: TGTGCCACCAGCAGAGAGACGGGTCGGACAAACATTCAGTACTTC.

This clonotype has more than one count but fewer than ten. The chain links TRBV5-1 to TRBJ2-4; possible D gene TRBD1, 6 bases. The CDR3 contains 14 residues. V lost 0 bases and J 6 bases, leaving 10 bases between the germline ends. Germline V gives CDR1 SGHRS, CDR2 YFSETQ. The CDR3 DNA is TGCGCCAGCAGCTTGGGGACAGAAGGAAACATTCAGTACTTC. Its translation: CASSLGTEGNIQYF.

There are a few counts of this clonotype. The chain uses TRBV12-3 or TRBV12-4 and TRBJ2-7, with 10 bases aligning to TRBD1. J gave up 2 bases and V 3 bases, and 4 bases lay outside the gene matches. The CDR3 runs to 15 residues. The CDR3 DNA reads TGTGCCAGCAGTTTTTTCGGACAGGGGGCCTACGAGCAGTACTTC. Amino acids: CASSFFGQGAYEQYF.

This clonotype showed up just a few times. The V gene is TRBV6-5, the J gene TRBJ2-1, with 8 bases aligning to TRBD1. After removal of 2 bases from V and 6 bases from J, the junction contained 15 bases not matched to a gene. Germline values: CDR1 MNHEY, CDR2 SVGAGI. This CDR3 has 18 amino acids. The CDR3 nucleotides read TGTGCCAGCAGTTACCCCACAATTTTTGGACAGGGTACCAATGAGCAGTTCTTC. It is translated as CASSYPTIFGQGTNEQFF.

This clonotype was observed a handful of times. The V call is TRBV9, the J call TRBJ2-4; TRBD1 might be the D (6 bases). Gene TRBJ2-7 matches the end of the DNA better, so the J call may be wrong. This CDR3 region has 14 residues. The germline V gene encodes CDR1 SGDLS and CDR2 YYNGEE. The CDR3 DNA is TGTGCCAGCAGCCTCCGGGACACAACCTACGAGCAGTACTTC. Protein sequence: CASSLRDTTYEQYF.

This clonotype came up once. CDR3 loop: CASRPTGAVVAFF. For the CDR3, the DNA is TGTGCCAGCCGGCCCACAGGGGCAGTCGTAGCTTTCTTT. J is TRBJ1-1 and V is TRBV28; 7 positions agree with TRBD1. The germline CDR1 and CDR2 sequences are MDHEN and SYDVKM. CDR3 length: 13 residues. V was pared by 8 bases and J by 10 bases, with 13 bases of the junction left unmatched.

V and J are TRBV29-1 and TRBJ2-7, with TRBD1 identical over 8 bases. Germline CDR1 reads SQVTM; CDR2 reads ANQGSEA. Germline trimming cut 6 bases from V and 6 bases from J; bases unmatched to any gene: 4. The CDR3 is 11 residues long. Here the CDR3 reads CSVATGGEQYF. CDR3 nucleotides: TGCAGCGTGGCAACAGGGGGCGAGCAGTACTTC.

The V and J genes are TRBV4-1 and TRBJ2-5; 8 positions agree with TRBD1. The J call is in doubt because the DNA end fits TRBJ2-7 better. The CDR3 totals 15 residues. Germline CDR1 MGHRA, CDR2 YSYEKL. For the CDR3, the DNA is TGCGCCAGCAGCCAAGTTGGCAGGGGGCAGGACGAGCAGTACTTC. Its protein product is CASSQVGRGQDEQYF.

This clonotype has a handful of counts. The genes are TRBV7-9 and TRBJ2-5, with D maybe TRBD1 (7 bases). The CDR3 sequence is 16 residues long. CDR1 and CDR2 from the germline V gene are SEHNR and FQNEAQ (reference sequence). Between the trimmed V and J ends, which lost 3 bases and 2 bases, there was a span of 16 bases. The CDR3 bases are TGTGCCAGCAGCTTCTGGACCGGGGGACAGCAAGAGACCCAGTACTTC. It codes for CASSFWTGGQQETQYF.

The chain couples TRBV4-1 to TRBJ2-7; D not resolved. The better agreement between TRBJ2-5 and the DNA end casts doubt on the J call. This CDR3 is built from 14 residues. Germline V gene lookup returns CDR1 MGHRA and CDR2 YSYEKL. This CDR3 reads CASSSLVGLGTQYF. The DNA of the CDR3 is TGCGCCAGCAGCTCCCTGGTGGGCCTAGGGACCCAGTACTTC.

This clonotype showed up just a few times. One junction end does not reproduce the germline sequence, and a read error may be involved. The V call is TRBV12-3 or TRBV12-4, the J call TRBJ2-7, with D unclear. The CDR3 consists of 13 residues. CDR3 nucleotide sequence: TGTGCCAGCAGCTTAGCTGGCGGAGAGGAGCAGTACTTC. Translating it yields CASSLAGGEEQYF.

This clonotype was counted only a few times. This chain joins TRBV11-2 and TRBJ2-4; D ambiguous. The CDR3 length is 12 residues. Per the germline V gene, CDR1 is SGHAT and CDR2 is FQNNGV. Trimming stripped 4 bases from V and 6 bases from J, with 7 bases between. In DNA form, the CDR3 reads TGTGCCAGCAGCTCCCCCCCAAACATTCAGTACTTC. This gives the protein CASSSPPNIQYF.

The chain carries TRBV29-1 and TRBJ2-1; unclear D gene. V lost 5 bases, J lost 3 bases, and 2 bases lay in between. Germline V gene lookup returns CDR1 SQVTM and CDR2 ANQGSEA. The CDR3 runs to 10 residues. The CDR3 sequence is CSVNYNEQFF. The CDR3 DNA reads as TGCAGCGTTAACTACAATGAGCAGTTCTTC.

This clonotype was detected only a few times. CDR3 DNA: TGCAGTGCTCGGCCAGCGGGGTGGTCGGGTGAGCAGTTCTTC. This translates into CSARPAGWSGEQFF. This chain joins TRBV20-1 and TRBJ2-1; 7 nucleotides line up with TRBD2. The CDR3 spans 14 residues. The J segment lost 9 bases and the V segment lost 5 bases, leaving 13 bases of the junction unmatched. Looked up from germline, CDR1 is DFQATT and CDR2 is SNEGSKA (reference sequence).

The V and J genes are TRBV9 and TRBJ2-7; D is possibly TRBD2 (6 bases). The CDR3 sequence is 15 residues long. The ends were cut back, 4 bases at V and 2 bases at J, with 16 bases in the middle. The germline CDR1 and CDR2 sequences are SGDLS and YYNGEE. CDR3 sequence: CASSPNLANTYEQYF. The CDR3 DNA follows: TGTGCCAGCAGCCCCAATCTAGCGAACACCTACGAGCAGTACTTC.

This clonotype was seen a few times. The V gene is TRBV29-1, the J gene TRBJ2-2; no clear D gene. This CDR3 is 13 amino acids long. The V end was cut by 6 bases, the J end by 2 bases, with 10 bases between. Germline CDR1 SQVTM, CDR2 ANQGSEA. CDR3 coding DNA: TGCAGCGTCAGAGGAGAAAACACCGGGGAGCTGTTTTTT. It is translated as CSVRGENTGELFF.

This clonotype was seen just once. The V gene is TRBV6-2 or TRBV6-3, the J gene TRBJ1-1; no clear D. Germline V gives CDR1 MNHEY, CDR2 SVGEGT. CDR3 length equals 16 residues. Trimming shortened V by 5 bases and J by 11 bases, and 27 bases separated the two germline ends. The CDR3 here is CASSRLAGGHTRDAFF. CDR3 DNA: TGTGCCAGCAGTCGACTAGCGGGAGGGCACACCCGTGACGCTTTCTTT.

This clonotype was counted only a few times. The chain combines TRBV5-1 with TRBJ2-4; D is ambiguous. V lost 4 bases to trimming and J lost 10 bases, with 15 bases between them. The V gene's germline CDR1 is SGHRS and CDR2 YFSETQ. CDR3 length equals 13 residues. Here the CDR3 reads CASSRFPGWIQYF. The CDR3 bases are TGCGCCAGCAGCCGGTTTCCCGGGTGGATTCAGTACTTC.

The table lists this clonotype with a few counts. This chain links TRBV5-5 with TRBJ2-1, with D possibly being TRBD2 (5 bases). Looked up from germline, CDR1 is SGHKS and CDR2 is YYEKEE (reference sequence). V lost 0 bases, J lost 9 bases, and 13 bases lay in between. This CDR3 region has 14 residues. The chain's CDR3 is CASSLGRAGGEQFF. The CDR3 nucleotides are TGTGCCAGCAGCTTGGGTAGGGCCGGAGGTGAGCAGTTCTTC.

The genes are TRBV7-9 and TRBJ2-6, with TRBD1 as a possible D gene (6 bases). This CDR3 contains 17 residues. Germline lookup yields CDR1 SEHNR and CDR2 FQNEAQ (reference sequence). V was cut by 0 bases and J by 8 bases, with 17 bases left in between. CDR3 sequence (DNA): TGTGCCAGCAGCTTAGCGCTAGGGGTCGGGACAACCAACGTCCTGACTTTC. It codes for CASSLALGVGTTNVLTF. Variable domain in full (rest from reference TRBV7-9 and TRBJ2-6): DTGVSQNPRHKITKRGQNVTFRCDPISEHNRLYWYRQTLGQGPEFLTYFQNEAQLEKSRLLSDRFSAERPKGSFSTLEIQRTEQGDSAMYLCASSLALGVGTTNVLTFGAGSRLTVL.

The genes are TRBV12-3 or TRBV12-4 and TRBJ2-3; D is undetermined. The CDR3 contains 16 residues. Trimming shortened V by 8 bases and J by 4 bases, and 22 bases separated the two germline ends. CDR3 region: CASLEGPLEFADTQYF. DNA for the CDR3: TGTGCCAGCCTGGAAGGCCCTCTTGAATTTGCAGATACGCAGTATTTT.

The V gene is TRBV11-2, the J gene TRBJ2-7, with 7 bases matching TRBD1. CDR3 length: 15 residues. In germline, CDR1 is SGHAT, CDR2 FQNNGV. V shed 4 bases and J 2 bases; nucleotides not matched to a gene: 8. For the CDR3, the DNA is TGTGCCAGCAGCTACGGACAGGAGGAACCCTACGAGCAGTACTTC. Its protein is CASSYGQEEPYEQYF.

This clonotype was detected a few times. The chain carries TRBV4-1 and TRBJ2-5, with TRBD2 identical over 9 bases. This CDR3 contains 15 residues. The V and J ends lost 3 bases and 5 bases, in that order; junction bases with no gene match: 7. Per germline, CDR1 MGHRA and CDR2 YSYEKL. CDR3 bases: TGCGCCAGCAGCCAGCGCGGGAGGGAGGAGGAGACCCAGTACTTC. Translated, it gives CASSQRGREEETQYF.

The chain couples TRBV12-3 or TRBV12-4 to TRBJ1-2; 9 bases line up with TRBD1. This CDR3 region has 13 residues. V gave up 6 bases and J gave up 7 bases; unmatched junction bases: 6. The CDR3 DNA reads as TGTGCCAGCAGGCTGGGACAGGGCCTTGGCTACACCTTC. It yields the protein CASRLGQGLGYTF.

This chain connects TRBV6-5 to TRBJ1-3; 8 nucleotides match TRBD1. Germline V lookup: CDR1 MNHEY, CDR2 SVGAGI. The CDR3 runs 15 residues. V was pared by 5 bases and J by 0 bases, with 3 bases of the junction left unmatched. CDR3 DNA sequence: TGTGCCAGCAGTCGCGGACAGGGCTCTGGAAACACCATATATTTT. Translated, it gives CASSRGQGSGNTIYF.

The sample holds a few counts of this clonotype. The rearrangement uses TRBV27 and TRBJ2-5; TRBD2 aligns across 7 bases. V trimming: 6 bases; J trimming: 11 bases; junction bases outside the gene matches: 15. The CDR3 totals 14 residues. The germline gives CDR1 MNHEY, CDR2 SMNVEV (reference sequence). This CDR3 reads CASRSGTTRLEQYF. CDR3 coding DNA: TGTGCCAGCAGAAGCGGGACTACCCGTTTAGAGCAGTACTTC.

V gene TRBV4-1 combines with J gene TRBJ2-3; the D call may be TRBD1 or TRBD2 (5 bases each). The germline V gene has CDR1 MGHRA and CDR2 YSYEKL. V dropped 0 bases and J dropped 3 bases, with 19 bases sitting between them. The CDR3 contains 18 residues. CDR3 coding DNA: TGCGCCAGCAGCCAAGATAGGCCCCGGGACCCAATAACAGATACGCAGTATTTT. It specifies CASSQDRPRDPITDTQYF.

This clonotype was detected a few times. In nucleotides, the CDR3 is TGTGCCACATCGGACACCATGGACTCCTACGAGCAGTACTTC. Its protein product is CATSDTMDSYEQYF. The chain combines TRBV28 with TRBJ2-7; possible D gene TRBD1, 5 bases. Germline V lookup: CDR1 MDHEN, CDR2 SYDVKM. The CDR3 is 14 residues long. The V and J ends lost 10 bases and 0 bases respectively, with 16 bases between them.

The J gene is TRBJ2-5, the V gene TRBV12-3 or TRBV12-4; maybe TRBD1 (5 bases). Trimming left V 6 bases short and J 8 bases short, with 13 bases between. The CDR3 sequence is 12 residues long. The DNA of the CDR3 is TGTGCCAGCAGACCCCGAAGGGGAACCCAGTACTTC. It codes for CASRPRRGTQYF.

This clonotype has more than one count but fewer than ten. The J gene is TRBJ2-5, the V gene TRBV6-2 or TRBV6-3; D is undetermined. With 6 bases removed from V and 5 bases from J, the gap between germline ends came to 10 bases. From germline, CDR1 is MNHEY and CDR2 SVGEGT. The CDR3 runs 12 residues. The CDR3 loop reads CASRPPGETQYF. The CDR3 region has the DNA TGTGCCAGCAGGCCCCCGGGTGAGACCCAGTACTTC.